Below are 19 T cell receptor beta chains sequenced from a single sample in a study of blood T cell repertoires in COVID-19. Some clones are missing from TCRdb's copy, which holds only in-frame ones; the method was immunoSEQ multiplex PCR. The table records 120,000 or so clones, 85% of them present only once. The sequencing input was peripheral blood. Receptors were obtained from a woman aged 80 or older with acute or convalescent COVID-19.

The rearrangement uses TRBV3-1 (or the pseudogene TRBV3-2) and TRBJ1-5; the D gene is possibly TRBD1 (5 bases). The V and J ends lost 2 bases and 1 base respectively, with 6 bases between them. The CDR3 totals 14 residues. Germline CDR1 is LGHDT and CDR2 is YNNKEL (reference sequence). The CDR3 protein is CASSQQGSNQPQHF. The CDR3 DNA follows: TGTGCCAGCAGCCAACAGGGAAGCAATCAGCCCCAGCATTTT.

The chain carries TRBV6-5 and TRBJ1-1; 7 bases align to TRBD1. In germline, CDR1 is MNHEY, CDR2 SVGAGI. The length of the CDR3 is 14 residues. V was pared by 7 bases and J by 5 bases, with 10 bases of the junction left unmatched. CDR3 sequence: CASISAGGQTEAFF. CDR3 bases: TGTGCCAGCATTTCGGCAGGGGGGCAGACTGAAGCTTTCTTT.

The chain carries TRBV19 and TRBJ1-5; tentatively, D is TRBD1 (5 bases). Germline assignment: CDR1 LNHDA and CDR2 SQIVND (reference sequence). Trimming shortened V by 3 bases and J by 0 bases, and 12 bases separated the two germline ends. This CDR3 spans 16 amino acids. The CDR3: CASSIFGGNSNQPQHF. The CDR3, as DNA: TGTGCCAGTAGTATTTTCGGGGGGAATAGCAATCAGCCCCAGCATTTT.

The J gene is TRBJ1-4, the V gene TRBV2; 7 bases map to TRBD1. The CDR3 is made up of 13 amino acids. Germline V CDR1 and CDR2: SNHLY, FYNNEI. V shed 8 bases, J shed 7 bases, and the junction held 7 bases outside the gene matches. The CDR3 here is CASDGQGGEKLFF. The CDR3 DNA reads TGTGCCAGCGACGGGCAGGGGGGTGAAAAACTGTTTTTT.

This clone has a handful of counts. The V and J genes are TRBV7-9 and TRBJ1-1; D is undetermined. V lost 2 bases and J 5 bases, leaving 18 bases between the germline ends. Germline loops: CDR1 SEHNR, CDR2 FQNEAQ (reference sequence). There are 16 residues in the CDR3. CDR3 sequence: CASSLRGERGMTEAFF. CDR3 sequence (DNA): TGTGCCAGCAGCTTACGGGGTGAAAGAGGTATGACTGAAGCTTTCTTT.

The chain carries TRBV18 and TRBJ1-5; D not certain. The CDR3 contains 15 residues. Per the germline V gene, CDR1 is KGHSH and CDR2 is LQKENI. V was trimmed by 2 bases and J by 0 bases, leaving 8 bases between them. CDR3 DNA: TGTGCCAGCTCACCAGGAGCAAATAGCAATCAGCCCCAGCATTTT. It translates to CASSPGANSNQPQHF.

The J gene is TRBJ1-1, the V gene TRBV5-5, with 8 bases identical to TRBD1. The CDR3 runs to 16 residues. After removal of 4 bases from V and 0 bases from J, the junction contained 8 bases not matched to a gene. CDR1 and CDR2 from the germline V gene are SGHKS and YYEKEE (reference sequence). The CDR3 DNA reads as TGTGCCAGCAGCACAAGGACAGGGCTCATGAACACTGAAGCTTTCTTT. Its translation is CASSTRTGLMNTEAFF.

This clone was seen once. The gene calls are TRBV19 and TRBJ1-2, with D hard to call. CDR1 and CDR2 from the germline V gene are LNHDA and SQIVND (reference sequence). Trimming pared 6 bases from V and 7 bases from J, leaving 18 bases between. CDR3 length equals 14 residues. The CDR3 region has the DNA TGTGCCAGTAGCCCGGAAAACACTCAGCGTGGCTACACCTTC. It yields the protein CASSPENTQRGYTF.

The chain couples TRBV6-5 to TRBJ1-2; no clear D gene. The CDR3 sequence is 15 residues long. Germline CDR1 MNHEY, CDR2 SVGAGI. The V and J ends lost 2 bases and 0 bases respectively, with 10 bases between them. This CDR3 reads CASSYGPYANYGYTF. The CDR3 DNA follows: TGTGCCAGCAGTTACGGGCCCTACGCTAACTATGGCTACACCTTC.

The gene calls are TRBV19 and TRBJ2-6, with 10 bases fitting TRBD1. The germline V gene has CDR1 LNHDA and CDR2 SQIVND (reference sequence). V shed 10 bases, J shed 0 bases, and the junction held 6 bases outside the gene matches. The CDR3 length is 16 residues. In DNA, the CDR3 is TGTGCCACTTCGGGACAGGGGCGCTCTGGGGCCAACGTCCTGACTTTC. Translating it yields CATSGQGRSGANVLTF.

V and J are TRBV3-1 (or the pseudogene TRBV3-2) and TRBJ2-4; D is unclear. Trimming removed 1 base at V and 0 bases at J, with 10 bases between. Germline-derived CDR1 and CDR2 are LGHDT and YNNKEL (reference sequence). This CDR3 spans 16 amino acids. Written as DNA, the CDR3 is TGTGCCAGCAGCCAAGCCGGCAGGCTAGCCAAAAACATTCAGTACTTC. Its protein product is CASSQAGRLAKNIQYF.

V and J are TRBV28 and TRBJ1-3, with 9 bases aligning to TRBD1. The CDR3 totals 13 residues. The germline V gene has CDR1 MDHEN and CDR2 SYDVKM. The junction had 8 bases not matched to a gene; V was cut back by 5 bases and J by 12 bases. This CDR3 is CASSRQGVIFIYF. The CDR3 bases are TGTGCCAGCAGTAGACAGGGGGTGATCTTCATATATTTT.

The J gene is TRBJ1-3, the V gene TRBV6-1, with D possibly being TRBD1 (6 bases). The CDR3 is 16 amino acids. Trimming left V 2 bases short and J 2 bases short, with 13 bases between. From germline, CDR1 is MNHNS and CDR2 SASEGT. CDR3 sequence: CASSELGGQTGNTIYF. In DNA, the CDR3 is TGTGCCAGCAGTGAACTGGGGGGGCAAACTGGAAACACCATATATTTT.

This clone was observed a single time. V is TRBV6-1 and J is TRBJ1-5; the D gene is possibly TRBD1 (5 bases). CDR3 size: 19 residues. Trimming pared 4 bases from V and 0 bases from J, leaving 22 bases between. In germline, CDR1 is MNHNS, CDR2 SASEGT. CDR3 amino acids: CASSVPLNWGVYSNQPQHF. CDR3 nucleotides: TGTGCCAGCAGTGTACCACTTAATTGGGGGGTTTATAGCAATCAGCCCCAGCATTTT.

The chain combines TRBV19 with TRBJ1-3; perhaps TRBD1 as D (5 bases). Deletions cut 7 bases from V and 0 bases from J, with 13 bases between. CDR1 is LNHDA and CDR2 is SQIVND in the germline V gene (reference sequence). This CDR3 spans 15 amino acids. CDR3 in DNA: TGTGCCAGTACGGTAGACAGAGACTCTGGAAACACCATATATTTT. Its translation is CASTVDRDSGNTIYF.

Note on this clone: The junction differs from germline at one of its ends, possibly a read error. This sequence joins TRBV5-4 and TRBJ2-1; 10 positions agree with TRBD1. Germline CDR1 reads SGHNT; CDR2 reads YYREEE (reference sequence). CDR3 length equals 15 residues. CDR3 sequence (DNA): TGTGCCGGCAGCTTGGGGACAGGGGTTTTCGCTGAGCAGTTCTTC. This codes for CAGSLGTGVFAEQFF.

The CDR3 protein is CASSFPGNTEAFF. CDR3 DNA: TGTGCCAGCAGCTTTCCAGGAAACACTGAAGCTTTCTTT. The V and J genes are TRBV11-3 and TRBJ1-1; D not certain. V was clipped by 3 bases and J by 2 bases, with 7 bases between them. CDR1 is SGHNT, CDR2 YENEEA, per germline. This CDR3 has 13 residues. The full variable domain, rest sourced from reference TRBV11-3 and TRBJ1-1, is EAGVVQSPRYKIIEKKQPVAFWCNPISGHNTLYWYLQNLGQGPELLIRYENEEAVDDSQLPKDRFSAERLKGVDSTLKIQPAELGDSAVYLCASSFPGNTEAFFGQGTRLTVV.

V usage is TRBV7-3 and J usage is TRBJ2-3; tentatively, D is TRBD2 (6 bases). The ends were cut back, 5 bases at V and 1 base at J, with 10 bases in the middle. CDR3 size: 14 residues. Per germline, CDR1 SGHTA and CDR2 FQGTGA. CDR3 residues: CASSLAMGTDTQYF. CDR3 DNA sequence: TGTGCCAGCAGCCTAGCGATGGGCACAGATACGCAGTATTTT.

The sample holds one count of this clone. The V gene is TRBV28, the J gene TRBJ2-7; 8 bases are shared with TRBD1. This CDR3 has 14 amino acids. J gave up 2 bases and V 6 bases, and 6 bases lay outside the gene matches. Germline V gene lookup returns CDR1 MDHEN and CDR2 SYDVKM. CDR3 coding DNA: TGTGCCAGCAGCGGACAGGGAGAAGCCTACGAGCAGTACGTC. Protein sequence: CASSGQGEAYEQYV.